Detailed here is one TCR beta chain. The clone's antigen remains unknown. The record has no base qualities; no much larger clone is one base away. Aliquots of approximately 490,000 cells were frozen in DMSO/FBS in liquid nitrogen, and one aliquot per fraction was used for sequencing. Every one of the 30 study patients had an endoscopy and a small intestinal biopsy. Intraepithelial cells were released by stirring biopsies for one hour at 37°C in RPMI containing EGTA, MgCl2 and 1% FBS. Genomic DNA was extracted from frozen unsorted cell fractions using the Qiagen DNeasy blood extraction kit. Library preparation was by the immunoSEQ multiplex PCR assay. In a multiplexed PCR, the TR loci were amplified; reverse primers were designed against J gene segments, whereas forward primers were designed against V gene segments. The Illumina HiSeq System was used to sequence the amplified CDR3 regions. The original pipeline was this. To strip out PCR and sequencing errors and collapse the data into unique sequences, a nearest-neighbour algorithm merged closely related reads. Two measures summarised the repertoires: clonality, and T cell density, defined as TR molecules per amount of genomic DNA input. CDR3 amino acid sequences present in at least 80% of unsorted samples were defined as public TRs and were then tested for differential abundance between coeliac and control samples. Differences in clonality and density between disease groups were tested by Kruskal-Wallis tests, followed by Dunn post-tests. TCRdb re-hosts the immuneACCESS table, in-frame sequences only. Its copies lack some clones; in the studies checked, an unresolved V gene accounts for under half of them, and the cause for the rest is not known. V, J and clone size are those of that table, while D and trimming were read from the DNA. Present in this sample are several thousand clones, less than 75% of which were seen just once. The top ten constitute over 7.5% of the sample.

The sample is drawn from a study of coeliac disease (dated by TCRdb to between 2021 and 2024). Turning to the overall study: Each coeliac patient was placed into one of three groups: newly diagnosed active disease, refractory coeliac disease type I, or disease controlled by a gluten-free diet. Refractory coeliac disease type I was defined as no response to a gluten-free diet for over 12 months, with immunophenotypically normal intraepithelial cells. Because high-resolution HLA typing was not available, biased TRBV7-2 usage was queried as a proof of principle. The study applied next-generation sequencing of rearranged TRB and TRG CDR3 regions to small intestinal lymphocyte fractions from coeliac and non-coeliac patients. The study was aimed at characterising TR repertoires of small intestinal T cells in active, refractory type I and gluten-free-diet-treated coeliac disease. A total of some 30 patients took part in the full study: roughly 22 had serologically confirmed coeliac disease and 8 were controls with non-small intestinal disorders. TRB sequencing worked for samples from 27 to 35 subjects, and these included 20 to 25 paired bulk unsorted intraepithelial and lamina propria cell samples. What the work shows at the level of the full study, not this receptor alone: TRB repertoires were mostly private, with most amino acid sequences found in only one sample, and V-gene usage showed no significant difference between disease groups. Active coeliac intraepithelial and lamina propria samples had lower TRB and TRG repertoire clonality than controls, suggesting that diverse T cells were recruited. The separation of intraepithelial from lamina propria cells did not yield high-purity fractions, so cross-contamination between compartments was possible. The approach was considered by the authors to be unsuitable for unbiased detection of gliadin-specific T cells, as gliadin-specific T cells are scarce and rarely shared between patients.

Cut back by 4 bases and 0 bases, the V and J ends lie 10 bases apart. Measured from the cysteine to the phenylalanine, the CDR3 is 14 residues long. The only DNA kept is the CDR3, 42 bases in frame from the first base. Reading the germline V gene (reference sequence) gives CDR1 LNHNV and CDR2 YYDKDF. This chain joins TRBV15 to TRBJ2-7; a confident D gene designation cannot be given. Input material: intraepithelial lymphocytes from the gut. Taken with the paper, the label for cell subset or site translates to: intraepithelial cell (IEC) fraction of small intestinal biopsy. The clonotype comes from a woman in her sixties with celiac disease. Here is the DNA: TGTGCCACCAGCATTGAGGTATTCTCCTACGAGCAGTACTTC. Translated, it reads CATSIEVFSYEQYF.